Listed here are 25 T cell receptor beta chains from one sample, sequenced in a study of cytomegalovirus exposure and HLA in healthy donors. PCR primers comprised 60 Vbeta and 13 Jbeta primers. The method was immunoSEQ multiplex PCR; TCRdb's version includes in-frame clones alone and lacks a portion of them. The table shows over 150,000 clones, with roughly four fifths occurring only once. Input material: PBMCs. These receptors were obtained from a man aged 35 to 55 in good health and CMV-seronegative.

The gene calls are TRBV9 and TRBJ2-1; 9 positions match TRBD2. Trimming removed 2 bases from V and 1 base from J; junction bases left unmatched: 4. The germline V gene encodes CDR1 SGDLS and CDR2 YYNGEE. This CDR3 comprises 16 residues. The CDR3 sequence: CASSVQAGGSYNEQFF. CDR3 nucleotide sequence: TGTGCCAGCAGCGTGCAAGCGGGGGGTTCCTACAATGAGCAGTTCTTC.

This sequence joins TRBV19 and TRBJ1-2, with D tentatively TRBD1 (6 bases). V was clipped by 7 bases and J by 5 bases, with 17 bases between them. The germline CDR1 and CDR2 sequences are LNHDA and SQIVND (reference sequence). This CDR3 is 14 amino acids long. The CDR3 here is CASTLTGLTYGYTF. The CDR3 coding sequence is TGTGCCAGTACCCTGACAGGACTTACATATGGCTACACCTTC.

This clone was seen once. V is TRBV19 and J is TRBJ1-5, with 9 bases identical to TRBD1. The V and J ends lost 9 bases and 7 bases, in that order; junction bases with no gene match: 19. The CDR3 length is 17 residues. The germline V gene has CDR1 LNHDA and CDR2 SQIVND (reference sequence). CDR3 coding DNA: TGTGCCAGCCGAAAATTAGAGGGGTCGGGACAGGGCCAGCCCCAGCATTTT. It is translated as CASRKLEGSGQGQPQHF.

The CDR3 sequence is CASSQDRDLGDIQYF. The CDR3 coding sequence is TGTGCCAGCAGCCAAGATCGAGATCTGGGAGACATTCAGTACTTC. V is TRBV4-2 and J is TRBJ2-4; TRBD2 might be the D (5 bases). Trimming cost V 0 bases and J 8 bases, with 14 bases left between them. Looked up from germline, CDR1 is LGHNA and CDR2 is YNFKEQ. The CDR3 runs to 15 residues.

This chain links TRBV6-1 with TRBJ1-4, with TRBD1 identical over 9 bases. Germline CDR1 is MNHNS and CDR2 is SASEGT. This CDR3 has 14 amino acids. Trimming at V came to 3 bases and at J to 5 bases, leaving 1 base not matched to a gene. The CDR3 nucleotides read TGTGCCAGCAGTGACGGGACAGGGAATGAAAAACTGTTTTTT. It specifies CASSDGTGNEKLFF.

This rearrangement joins TRBV10-3 to TRBJ2-3; TRBD2 matches 8 bases. CDR3 length equals 14 residues. After removal of 4 bases from V and 6 bases from J, the junction contained 6 bases not matched to a gene. CDR1 ENHRY and CDR2 SYGVKD come from the germline V gene. The CDR3 sequence: CAISGPGGPDTQYF. The CDR3 nucleotides read TGTGCCATCAGTGGCCCGGGGGGGCCCGATACGCAGTATTTT.

This chain connects TRBV6-6 to TRBJ2-5; D call uncertain. Germline loops: CDR1 MNHNY, CDR2 SVGAGI (reference sequence). V lost 6 bases to trimming and J lost 2 bases, with 4 bases between them. CDR3 length: 11 amino acids. The CDR3 here is CASSRQETQYF. The CDR3 nucleotides read TGTGCCAGCAGCCGGCAAGAGACCCAGTACTTC.

V gene TRBV4-2 combines with J gene TRBJ1-2, with 7 bases fitting TRBD1. Germline V gene sequence: CDR1 LGHNA, CDR2 YNFKEQ. CDR3 size: 15 residues. V shed 4 bases and J 4 bases; nucleotides not matched to a gene: 9. The CDR3: CASSPHPQGGYGYTF. CDR3 coding DNA: TGTGCCAGCAGCCCCCACCCCCAGGGGGGCTATGGCTACACCTTC.

This chain connects TRBV5-1 to TRBJ2-1; D gene uncertain. V was shortened by 0 bases and J by 8 bases, with 15 bases between the two germline ends. Germline V gene lookup returns CDR1 SGHRS and CDR2 YFSETQ. This CDR3 has 15 residues. For the CDR3, the DNA is TGCGCCAGCAGCTTGGCCGTCCTAGGATTTGATGAGCAGTTCTTC. Translating gives CASSLAVLGFDEQFF.

In its sample, this clone was seen once. The chain employs TRBV7-2 and TRBJ1-2; TRBD1 might be the D (6 bases). Looked up from germline, CDR1 is SGHTA and CDR2 is FQGNSA. The germline V and J ends were trimmed by 5 bases and 4 bases, with 20 bases remaining between them. This CDR3 spans 16 amino acids. This CDR3 reads CASSIIPVDSFYGYTF. For the CDR3, the DNA is TGTGCCAGCAGCATAATACCCGTGGACAGTTTCTATGGCTACACCTTC.

The chain joins TRBV9 to TRBJ1-5; D possibly corresponds to TRBD1 (5 bases). CDR3 length: 16 residues. CDR1 is SGDLS and CDR2 is YYNGEE in the germline V gene. V was clipped by 4 bases and J by 0 bases, with 14 bases between them. CDR3 loop: CASSPGGRFSNQPQHF. In DNA, the CDR3 is TGTGCCAGCAGCCCGGGGGGAAGGTTTAGCAATCAGCCCCAGCATTTT. Full variable domain (outside the CDR3, taken from reference TRBV9 and TRBJ1-5): DSGVTQTPKHLITATGQRVTLRCSPRSGDLSVYWYQQSLDQGLQFLIQYYNGEERAKGNILERFSAQQFPDLHSELNLSSLELGDSALYFCASSPGGRFSNQPQHFGDGTRLSIL.

This sequence joins TRBV6-1 and TRBJ1-1; D possibly corresponds to TRBD1 (5 bases). Germline loops: CDR1 MNHNS, CDR2 SASEGT. The CDR3 sequence is 12 residues long. CDR3 loop: CVAGGVNTEAFF. Written as DNA, the CDR3 is TGTGTCGCGGGGGGTGTGAACACTGAAGCTTTCTTT.

The CDR3 spells CASSYYTGTQYF. The CDR3 DNA follows: TGTGCCAGCAGCTACTATACCGGCACGCAGTATTTT. The V and J genes are TRBV7-3 and TRBJ2-3; D is uncertain. The CDR3 extends over 12 amino acids. Germline V CDR1 and CDR2: SGHTA, FQGTGA. V was clipped by 4 bases and J by 9 bases, with 11 bases between them.

The chain is built from TRBV2 and TRBJ2-7; D not certain. There are 15 residues in the CDR3. V lost 5 bases, J lost 1 base, and 15 bases lay in between. CDR1 and CDR2 (germline): SNHLY, FYNNEI. As DNA, the CDR3 is TGTGCCAGCAGTTCAACGTGGCCCTCTTCCTACGAGCAGTACTTC. It is translated as CASSSTWPSSYEQYF.

This rearrangement joins TRBV2 to TRBJ2-3; 8 nucleotides match TRBD1. Per germline, CDR1 SNHLY and CDR2 FYNNEI. The CDR3 runs 17 residues. Trimming removed 3 bases from V and 6 bases from J; junction bases left unmatched: 14. The CDR3 loop is CASSEGDRPTPWDTQYF. In DNA, the CDR3 is TGTGCCAGCAGTGAGGGGGACAGGCCAACTCCATGGGATACGCAGTATTTT.

The chain has TRBV30 and TRBJ2-1, with 9 bases lining up with TRBD2. CDR3 size: 14 residues. CDR1 GTSNPN and CDR2 SVGIG come from the germline V gene (reference sequence). The CDR3 nucleotides read TGTGCTTGGCGGTGGCGGGGGGGCCAGAATGAGCAGTTCTTC. Translating gives CAWRWRGGQNEQFF.

This clone was seen only once. The sample holds other DNA sequences that translate to the same CDR3. The chain couples TRBV5-1 to TRBJ2-5; 7 positions agree with TRBD1. V was pared by 0 bases and J by 4 bases, with 6 bases of the junction left unmatched. This CDR3 is 15 amino acids long. Germline V gene sequence: CDR1 SGHRS, CDR2 YFSETQ. The CDR3 nucleotides are TGCGCCAGCAGCTTGGGACAGGGTGGAGGAGAGACCCAGTACTTC. It yields the protein CASSLGQGGGETQYF. The entire variable domain, with the rest obtained from reference TRBV5-1 and TRBJ2-5, is as follows: KAGVTQTPRYLIKTRGQQVTLSCSPISGHRSVSWYQQTPGQGLQFLFEYFSETQRNKGNFPGRFSGRQFSNSRSEMNVSTLELGDSALYLCASSLGQGGGETQYFGPGTRLLVL.

V and J are TRBV13 and TRBJ2-5; TRBD1 agrees at 12 bases. With 5 bases clipped from V and 5 bases from J, the junction kept 6 bases outside the gene matches. Germline CDR1 PRHDT, CDR2 FYEKMQ (reference sequence). CDR3 size: 15 residues. The DNA of the CDR3 is TGTGCCAGCAGCCCCGGGACAGGGGGCCGGGAGACCCAGTACTTC. This encodes CASSPGTGGRETQYF.

This clone was counted once. This sequence joins TRBV6-1 and TRBJ2-1; 8 nucleotides agree with TRBD2. The J segment lost 7 bases and the V segment lost 2 bases, leaving 7 bases of the junction unmatched. CDR3 length equals 15 residues. CDR1 is MNHNS and CDR2 is SASEGT in the germline V gene. The CDR3 coding sequence is TGTGCCAGCAGTGAATACGGGACTAGTGTTAATGAGCAGTTCTTC. Protein: CASSEYGTSVNEQFF.

V and J are TRBV5-1 and TRBJ2-5, with 8 bases identical to TRBD2. The germline V gene has CDR1 SGHRS and CDR2 YFSETQ. J lost 7 bases, V lost 0 bases, and 11 bases had no gene match. The CDR3 consists of 16 residues. The CDR3 is CASSLGVSWTSTTQYF. CDR3 nucleotide sequence: TGCGCCAGCAGCTTGGGCGTGAGTTGGACTAGCACGACCCAGTACTTC.

The chain recombines TRBV5-1 with TRBJ2-3; 7 bases agree with TRBD2. Trimming removed 0 bases from V and 1 base from J; junction bases left unmatched: 2. CDR1 is SGHRS, CDR2 YFSETQ, per germline. The CDR3 has 15 residues. CDR3 coding DNA: TGCGCCAGCAGCTTGGCAAGCGGGGGCACAGATACGCAGTATTTT. It translates to CASSLASGGTDTQYF.

The table lists this clone with a count of one. The chain combines TRBV29-1 with TRBJ2-3; TRBD1 matches at 11 bases. This CDR3 is 13 amino acids long. The ends lost 7 bases at V and 6 bases at J; junction bases unmatched: 6. Germline V gene lookup returns CDR1 SQVTM and CDR2 ANQGSEA. The CDR3 reads CSAQDRGRDTQYF. CDR3 coding DNA: TGCAGCGCTCAGGACAGGGGGCGGGATACGCAGTATTTT.

This clone came up a few times. V and J are TRBV28 and TRBJ2-1; perhaps TRBD1 as D (5 bases). The V gene's germline CDR1 is MDHEN and CDR2 SYDVKM. V gave up 4 bases and J gave up 10 bases, with 20 bases separating them. This CDR3 contains 15 residues. The DNA for the CDR3 is TGTGCCAGCAGTTCCCCGCAGGGTGGTTTACTGGAGCAGTTCTTC. As protein: CASSSPQGGLLEQFF.

The rearrangement links TRBV7-2 to TRBJ1-1; TRBD1 might be the D (6 bases). Trimming pared 4 bases from V and 8 bases from J, leaving 14 bases between. The CDR3 runs 13 residues. Germline V lookup: CDR1 SGHTA, CDR2 FQGNSA. The CDR3 DNA follows: TGTGCCAGCAGCTACCTCTACAGGGAGGAAGCTTTCTTT. Amino acid sequence: CASSYLYREEAFF.

The chain combines TRBV19 with TRBJ2-2; D possibly corresponds to TRBD1 (5 bases). The CDR3 runs 12 residues. Germline V gene lookup returns CDR1 LNHDA and CDR2 SQIVND (reference sequence). Trimming pared 6 bases from V and 7 bases from J, leaving 9 bases between. CDR3 protein: CASSRQFGELFF. The CDR3, as DNA: TGTGCCAGTAGCAGACAGTTCGGGGAGCTGTTTTTT. Looking up the rest from reference TRBV19 and TRBJ2-2 gives the full variable domain: DGGITQSPKYLFRKEGQNVTLSCEQNLNHDAMYWYRQDPGQGLRLIYYSQIVNDFQKGDIAEGYSVSREKKESFPLTVTSAQKNPTAFYLCASSRQFGELFFGEGSRLTVL.